The 16 T cell receptor beta chains given below trace back to one sample, sequenced in a study of memory CD4+ T cells and cytomegalovirus serostatus. Single viable CD3+CD4+CD8-CD45RO+ cells were sorted as the memory CD4+ T cells. Measured with immunoSEQ multiplex PCR; TCRdb has only the in-frame clones, and not every one. The sample has 30,000 to 40,000 clones, about 80% seen once; the top ten hold about 0.65%. The sample comprised memory CD4+ T cells from blood. The origin of the receptors is an adult in good health and CMV-seronegative. Some clones in this sample may be carry-over from other donors' samples.

CDR3 sequence reads: CASMRQAITNTEAFF. In DNA, the CDR3 is TGTGCCAGCATGCGGCAGGCGATCACAAACACTGAAGCTTTCTTT. This chain uses TRBV2 with TRBJ1-1; D gene uncertain. CDR1 SNHLY and CDR2 FYNNEI come from the germline V gene. This CDR3 region has 15 residues. Trimming removed 7 bases from V and 2 bases from J, with 17 bases in between.

The chain joins TRBV4-2 to TRBJ1-3; D not resolved. V was pared by 0 bases and J by 4 bases, with 16 bases between. Germline loops: CDR1 LGHNA, CDR2 YNFKEQ. There are 17 residues in the CDR3. The CDR3 DNA reads TGTGCCAGCAGCCAAGATCCGATCGGGGTTCTAGGAAACACCATATATTTT. Amino acid sequence: CASSQDPIGVLGNTIYF.

This clone appeared a few times. The gene calls are TRBV15 and TRBJ2-6; the D is unclear. There are 15 residues in the CDR3. V lost 0 bases and J lost 2, with 5 bases in between. Germline lookup yields CDR1 LNHNV and CDR2 YYDKDF (reference sequence). The CDR3 loop reads CATSRDNAGANVLTF. CDR3 nucleotide sequence: TGTGCCACCAGCAGAGATAACGCTGGGGCCAACGTCCTGACTTTC.

This clone was seen a single time. The V and J genes are TRBV4-2 and TRBJ1-2; the D gene is possibly TRBD1 (6 bases). Germline V gene sequence: CDR1 LGHNA, CDR2 YNFKEQ. V shed 0 bases and J shed 7 bases, with 15 bases lying between them. The CDR3 is made up of 15 amino acids. The CDR3 bases are TGTGCCAGCAGCCAAGATCTCGACAGGTTCAGTGGCTACACCTTC. Its translation is CASSQDLDRFSGYTF.

This clone was seen a few times. The chain links TRBV4-2 to TRBJ1-1; possible D gene TRBD1, 5 bases. Trimming took off 0 bases at V and 5 bases at J, with 13 bases between the two ends. The CDR3 runs to 15 residues. Germline V CDR1 and CDR2: LGHNA, YNFKEQ. The CDR3, as DNA: TGTGCCAGCAGCCAAGATAGGCAGGGAGGAACTGAAGCTTTCTTT. Translated, it gives CASSQDRQGGTEAFF.

The CDR3 loop is CASSFTGSGANVLTF. In DNA form, the CDR3 reads TGTGCCAGCAGCTTTACGGGGTCTGGGGCCAACGTCCTGACTTTC. The rearrangement links TRBV5-4 to TRBJ2-6; perhaps TRBD2 as D (5 bases). V was shortened by 2 bases and J by 1 base, with 7 bases between the two germline ends. CDR3 size: 15 residues. In germline, CDR1 is SGHNT, CDR2 YYREEE (reference sequence). The full variable domain, its missing parts supplied by reference TRBV5-4 and TRBJ2-6, is ETGVTQSPTHLIKTRGQQVTLRCSSQSGHNTVSWYQQALGQGPQFIFQYYREEENGRGNFPPRFSGLQFPNYSSELNVNALELDDSALYLCASSFTGSGANVLTFGAGSRLTVL.

This chain uses TRBV27 with TRBJ1-5, with TRBD1 as a possible D gene (6 bases). Looked up from germline, CDR1 is MNHEY and CDR2 is SMNVEV (reference sequence). The V gene lost 0 bases and the J gene lost 7 bases, with 19 bases spanning the gap. This CDR3 spans 17 amino acids. In DNA, the CDR3 is TGTGCCAGCAGTTTATCAGGGGGGGCCCGCTTGGACCAGCCCCAGCATTTT. Its translation: CASSLSGGARLDQPQHF.

This chain connects TRBV21-1 to TRBJ1-1. TRBV21-1 is termed a pseudogene. The CDR3 totals 13 residues. Written as DNA, the CDR3 is TGTGCCAGCACCACAGGGAGGTTAACTGAAGCTTTCTTT. Translating it yields CASTTGRLTEAFF.

The gene calls are TRBV7-2 and TRBJ1-2; weak D call: TRBD1 (5 bases). The CDR3 extends over 13 amino acids. Germline V lookup: CDR1 SGHTA, CDR2 FQGNSA. Trimming shortened V by 3 bases and J by 8 bases, and 13 bases separated the two germline ends. CDR3 nucleotide sequence: TGTGCCAGCAGCTTCCTCGACAGCAGGGGCTACACCTTC. The encoded protein is CASSFLDSRGYTF.

As concerns this clone: This specimen includes other DNA sequences encoding the same CDR3. The rearrangement links TRBV28 to TRBJ2-3; 7 nucleotides align to TRBD1. Trimming at V came to 6 bases and at J to 1 base, leaving 7 bases not matched to a gene. The CDR3 is made up of 15 amino acids. The germline CDR1 and CDR2 sequences are MDHEN and SYDVKM. CDR3 sequence (DNA): TGTGCCAGCAGCCGTCGGACAGGCGGCACAGATACGCAGTATTTT. It is translated as CASSRRTGGTDTQYF.

The V gene is TRBV12-5, the J gene TRBJ1-3; no clear D. In germline, CDR1 is LGHNT, CDR2 FRNRAP. The CDR3 runs to 14 residues. The germline V and J ends were trimmed by 6 bases and 3 bases, with 12 bases remaining between them. CDR3 bases: TGTGCTAGTGGGCAGTCAGCTCTTGGAAACACCATATATTTT. As protein: CASGQSALGNTIYF.

The chain has TRBV7-9 and TRBJ2-1; 8 nucleotides line up with TRBD2. The CDR3 length is 14 residues. Germline lookup yields CDR1 SEHNR and CDR2 FQNEAQ (reference sequence). With V trimmed by 3 bases and J by 13 bases, 11 bases remained unmatched. In DNA, the CDR3 is TGTGCCAGCAGCTTGATAGGAGGGAGCGGGGGTCAGTTCTTC. Its translation: CASSLIGGSGGQFF.

The chain couples TRBV5-1 to TRBJ1-1; D is possibly TRBD1 (5 bases). CDR1 SGHRS and CDR2 YFSETQ come from the germline V gene. This CDR3 comprises 14 residues. V was cut by 4 bases and J by 4 bases, with 14 bases left in between. The CDR3 coding sequence is TGCGCCAGCAGCCCCGGGGACCGGGGCACTGAAGCTTTCTTT. It translates to CASSPGDRGTEAFF.

V is TRBV29-1 and J is TRBJ2-2; no reliable D call. The V end was cut by 4 bases, the J end by 4 bases, with 4 bases between. Germline V lookup: CDR1 SQVTM, CDR2 ANQGSEA. The CDR3 runs to 11 residues. CDR3 bases: TGCAGCGTTGGAGTCACCGGGGAGCTGTTTTTT. Its protein is CSVGVTGELFF.

The chain recombines TRBV29-1 with TRBJ1-2, with a weak D call TRBD1 (5 bases). Trimming removed 7 bases from V and 1 base from J, with 13 bases in between. The CDR3 consists of 13 residues. CDR1 is SQVTM, CDR2 ANQGSEA, per germline. CDR3 protein: CSGQGPLNYGYTF. The CDR3 coding sequence is TGCAGCGGCCAGGGCCCCCTTAACTATGGCTACACCTTC.

V is TRBV30 and J is TRBJ1-6, with TRBD1 matching 7 bases. The germline V gene encodes CDR1 GTSNPN and CDR2 SVGIG (reference sequence). Trimming took 0 bases from V and 6 from J; bases not matched to a gene: 5. The length of the CDR3 is 15 residues. CDR3 loop: CAWSVIRQGNSPLHF. CDR3 nucleotide sequence: TGTGCCTGGAGTGTAATCCGACAGGGTAATTCACCCCTCCACTTT. Together with reference TRBV30 and TRBJ1-6, the CDR3 gives the full variable domain: SQTIHQWPATLVQPVGSPLSLECTVEGTSNPNLYWYRQAAGRGLQLLFYSVGIGQISSEVPQNLSASRPQDRQFILSSKKLLLSDSGFYLCAWSVIRQGNSPLHFGNGTRLTVT.